This record looks at one T cell receptor (beta chain) sequence and its context. Its antigen is not identified. Here immunoSEQ multiplex PCR was the method, and the copy in TCRdb shows in-frame clones only, minus some. The sample contains some 900,000 clones, 60% to 85% of which appear only once. J lost 7 bases, V lost 6 bases, and 15 bases had no gene match. This CDR3 spans 16 amino acids. The V gene's germline CDR1 is MDHEN and CDR2 SYDVKM. The entry originates in a study of shared clonotypes between healthy human individuals. General study results and limits: Despite large depth, rarefaction showed incomplete sorted-subset sequencing.

The V gene is TRBV28, the J gene TRBJ2-1; 7 nucleotides agree with TRBD1. Sequenced input: memory CD4+ T cells sorted from blood. Noted subset: CD45RA-negative fraction. The TCR was taken from a man aged 18-30 years in good health. The CDR3 is CASSPTINRGGNEQFF. Here the CDR3 DNA reads TGTGCCAGCAGCCCAACCATAAACAGGGGCGGTAATGAGCAGTTCTTC.